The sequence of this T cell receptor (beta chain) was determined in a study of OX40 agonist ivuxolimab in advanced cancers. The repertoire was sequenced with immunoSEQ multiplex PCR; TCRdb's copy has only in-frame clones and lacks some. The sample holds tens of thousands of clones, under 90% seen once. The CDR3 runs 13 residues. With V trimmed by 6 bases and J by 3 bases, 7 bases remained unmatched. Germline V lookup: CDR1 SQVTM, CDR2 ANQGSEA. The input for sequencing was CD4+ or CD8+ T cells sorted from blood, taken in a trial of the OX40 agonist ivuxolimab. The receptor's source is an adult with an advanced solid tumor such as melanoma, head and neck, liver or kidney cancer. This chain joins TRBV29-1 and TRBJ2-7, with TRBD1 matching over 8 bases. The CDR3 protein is CSVDPGQGYEQYF. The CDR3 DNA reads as TGCAGCGTCGATCCTGGACAGGGCTACGAGCAGTACTTC.